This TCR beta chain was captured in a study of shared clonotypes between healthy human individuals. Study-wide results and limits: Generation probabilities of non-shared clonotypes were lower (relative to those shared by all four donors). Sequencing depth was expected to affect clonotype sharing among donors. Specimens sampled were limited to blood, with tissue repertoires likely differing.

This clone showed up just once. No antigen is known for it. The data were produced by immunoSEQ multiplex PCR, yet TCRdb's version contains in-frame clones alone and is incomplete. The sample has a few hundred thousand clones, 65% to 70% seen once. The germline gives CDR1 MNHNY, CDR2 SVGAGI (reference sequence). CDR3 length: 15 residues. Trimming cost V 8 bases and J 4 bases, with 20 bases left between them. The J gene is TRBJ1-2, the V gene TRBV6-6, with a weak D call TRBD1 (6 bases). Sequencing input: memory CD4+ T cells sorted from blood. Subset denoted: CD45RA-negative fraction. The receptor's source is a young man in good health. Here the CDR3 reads CASWGAIFSRYGYTF. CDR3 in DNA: TGTGCCAGCTGGGGGGCTATTTTTAGCCGCTATGGCTACACCTTC.